This T cell receptor (beta chain) is drawn from a study of cytomegalovirus exposure and HLA in healthy donors. Findings of the study overall: Researchers counted around 180 TCR beta chains as cytomegalovirus-associated. The classifier was said to identify cytomegalovirus status with high specificity and sensitivity. Most TCR sequences were uncommon, yet certain public TCRs appeared in many donors. As confirmed in vitro, three CMV-associated chains were specific for CMV antigens.

The CDR3 has 16 amino acids. The V segment lost 2 bases and the J segment 5 bases; nucleotides outside the gene matches: 8. Germline V gene data show CDR1 as SEHNR and CDR2 as FQNEAQ (reference sequence). Only in-frame clones appear in the TCRdb table, and some are missing; sequencing was by immunoSEQ multiplex PCR. The sample contains tens of thousands of clones, roughly 95% of which appear only once. Points on this clone: Antigen: not known.

Material: PBMCs. The chain employs TRBV7-9 and TRBJ2-2, with 7 bases fitting TRBD2. The clonotype was recovered from a woman under 30 in good health and CMV-seropositive. CDR3 protein: CASSLWAGALTGELFF. The CDR3 DNA reads TGTGCCAGCAGCTTATGGGCGGGAGCTTTGACCGGGGAGCTGTTTTTT.